This T cell receptor beta chain was sequenced during a study of blood T cell repertoires in COVID-19. This CDR3 has 15 residues. Per the germline V gene, CDR1 is SNHLY and CDR2 is FYNNEI. V was clipped by 6 bases and J by 1 base; unmatched bases: 5. Method: immunoSEQ multiplex PCR; TCRdb's copy keeps in-frame clones and lacks some. This sample has a few hundred thousand clones, with around 89% found just once. Sequencing was done on a sample of peripheral blood. This clonotype was obtained from a woman aged 25 to 45 with COVID-19, enrolled during active disease. The gene calls are TRBV2 and TRBJ2-1; 8 bases map to TRBD2. The CDR3 nucleotides read TGTGCCAGCAGGATGGGACTAGGGTCCTACAATGAGCAGTTCTTC. Translation: CASRMGLGSYNEQFF.